This T cell receptor beta chain appears in the sequencing data of a study of blood T cell repertoires in COVID-19. Enrolment of Seattle patients took place during active infection, and they were followed longitudinally. TCRdb's table, derived via immunoSEQ multiplex PCR, lists solely in-frame clones and lacks some. Among roughly 200,000 clones listed, 84% were seen once. CDR1 is GTSNPN and CDR2 is SVGIG in the germline V gene (reference sequence). V shed 3 bases and J 1 base; nucleotides not matched to a gene: 1. The CDR3 runs to 13 residues. Sequencing input: peripheral blood. This TCR derives from a woman older than 75 with COVID-19, enrolled during active disease. The chain carries TRBV30 and TRBJ2-5; 8 bases agree with TRBD2. In nucleotides, the CDR3 is TGTGCCTGGAGCGGGGGGGTCCAAGAGACCCAGTACTTC. Translation: CAWSGGVQETQYF.